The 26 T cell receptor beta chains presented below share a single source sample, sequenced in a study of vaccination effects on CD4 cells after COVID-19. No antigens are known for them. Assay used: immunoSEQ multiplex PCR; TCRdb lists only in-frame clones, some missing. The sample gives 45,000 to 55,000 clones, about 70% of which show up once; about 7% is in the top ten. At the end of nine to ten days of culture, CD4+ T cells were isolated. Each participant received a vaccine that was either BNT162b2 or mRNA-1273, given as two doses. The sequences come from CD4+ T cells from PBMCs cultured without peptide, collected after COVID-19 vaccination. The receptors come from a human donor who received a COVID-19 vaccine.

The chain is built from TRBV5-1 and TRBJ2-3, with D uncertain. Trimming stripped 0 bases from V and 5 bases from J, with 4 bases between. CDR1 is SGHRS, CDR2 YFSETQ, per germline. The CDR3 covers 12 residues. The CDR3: CASSLVVDTQYF. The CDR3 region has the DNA TGCGCCAGCAGCTTGGTTGTAGATACGCAGTATTTT.

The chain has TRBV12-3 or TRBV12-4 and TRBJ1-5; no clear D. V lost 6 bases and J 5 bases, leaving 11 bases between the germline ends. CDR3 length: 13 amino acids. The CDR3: CASRLNIDQPQHF. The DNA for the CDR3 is TGTGCCAGCAGACTAAATATAGATCAGCCCCAGCATTTT.

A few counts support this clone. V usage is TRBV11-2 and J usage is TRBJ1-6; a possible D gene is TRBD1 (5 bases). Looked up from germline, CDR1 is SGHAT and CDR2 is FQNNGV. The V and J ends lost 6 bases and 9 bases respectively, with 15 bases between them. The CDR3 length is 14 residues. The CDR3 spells CASRVGGVRSPLHF. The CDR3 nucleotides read TGTGCCAGCAGGGTTGGGGGGGTCCGTTCACCCCTCCACTTT.

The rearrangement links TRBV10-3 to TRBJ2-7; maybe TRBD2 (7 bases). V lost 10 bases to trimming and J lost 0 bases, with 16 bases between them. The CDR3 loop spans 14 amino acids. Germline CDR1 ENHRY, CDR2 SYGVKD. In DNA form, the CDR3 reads TGTGCCACGGGGGGCGGAAAGAGCTCCTACGAGCAGTACTTC. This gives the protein CATGGGKSSYEQYF.

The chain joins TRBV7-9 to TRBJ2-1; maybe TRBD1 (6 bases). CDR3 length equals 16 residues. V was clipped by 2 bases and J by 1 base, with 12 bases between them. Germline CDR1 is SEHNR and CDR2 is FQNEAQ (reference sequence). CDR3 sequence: CASSLKSGESYNEQFF. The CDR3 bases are TGTGCCAGCAGCTTAAAATCAGGGGAGTCCTACAATGAGCAGTTCTTC.

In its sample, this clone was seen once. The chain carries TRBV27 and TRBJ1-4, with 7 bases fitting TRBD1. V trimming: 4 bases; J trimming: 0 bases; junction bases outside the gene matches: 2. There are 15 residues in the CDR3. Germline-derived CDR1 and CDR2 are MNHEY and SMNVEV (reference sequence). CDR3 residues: CASSWTGSTNEKLFF. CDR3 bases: TGTGCCAGCAGTTGGACAGGATCAACTAATGAAAAACTGTTTTTT. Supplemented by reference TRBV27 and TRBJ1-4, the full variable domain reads EAQVTQNPRYLITVTGKKLTVTCSQNMNHEYMSWYRQDPGLGLRQIYYSMNVEVTDKGDVPEGYKVSRKEKRNFPLILESPSPNQTSLYFCASSWTGSTNEKLFFGSGTQLSVL.

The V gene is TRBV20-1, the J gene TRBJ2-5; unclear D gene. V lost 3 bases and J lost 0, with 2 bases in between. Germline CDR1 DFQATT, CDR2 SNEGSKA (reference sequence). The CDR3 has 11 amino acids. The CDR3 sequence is CSASHQETQYF. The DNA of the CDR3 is TGCAGTGCTAGCCACCAAGAGACCCAGTACTTC.

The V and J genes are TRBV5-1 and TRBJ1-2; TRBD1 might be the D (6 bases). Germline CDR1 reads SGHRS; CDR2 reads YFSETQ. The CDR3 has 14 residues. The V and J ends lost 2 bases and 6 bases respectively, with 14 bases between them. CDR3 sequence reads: CASSFSADRNGYTF. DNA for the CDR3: TGCGCCAGCAGCTTCTCCGCCGACAGGAATGGCTACACCTTC.

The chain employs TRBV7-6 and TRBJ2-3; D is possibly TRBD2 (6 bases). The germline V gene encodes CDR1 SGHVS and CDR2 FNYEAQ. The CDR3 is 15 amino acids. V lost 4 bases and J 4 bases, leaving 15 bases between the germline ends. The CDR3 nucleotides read TGTGCCAGCAGCTCCCGTTTAGGGAGGTCAGATACGCAGTATTTT. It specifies CASSSRLGRSDTQYF.

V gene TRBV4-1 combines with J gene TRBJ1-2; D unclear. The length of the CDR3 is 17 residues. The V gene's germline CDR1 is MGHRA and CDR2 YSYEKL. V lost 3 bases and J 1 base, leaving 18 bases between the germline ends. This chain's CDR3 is CASSHALNEGVNYGYTF. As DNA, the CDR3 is TGCGCCAGCAGCCACGCCCTCAATGAGGGAGTTAACTATGGCTACACCTTC.

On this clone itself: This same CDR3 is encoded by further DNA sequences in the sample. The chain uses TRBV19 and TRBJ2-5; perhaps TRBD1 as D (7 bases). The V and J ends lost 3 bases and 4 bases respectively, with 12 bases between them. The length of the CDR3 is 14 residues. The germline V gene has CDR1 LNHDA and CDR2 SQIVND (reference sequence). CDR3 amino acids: CASSISRGVETQYF. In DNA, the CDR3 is TGTGCCAGTAGTATTTCCAGGGGGGTAGAGACCCAGTACTTC.

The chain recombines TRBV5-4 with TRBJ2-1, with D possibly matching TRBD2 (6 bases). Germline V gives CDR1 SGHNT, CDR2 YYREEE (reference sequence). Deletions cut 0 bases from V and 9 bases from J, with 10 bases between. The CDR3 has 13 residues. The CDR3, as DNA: TGTGCCAGCAGCTTGGAACTAGCAGGTGAGCAGTTCTTC. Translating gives CASSLELAGEQFF.

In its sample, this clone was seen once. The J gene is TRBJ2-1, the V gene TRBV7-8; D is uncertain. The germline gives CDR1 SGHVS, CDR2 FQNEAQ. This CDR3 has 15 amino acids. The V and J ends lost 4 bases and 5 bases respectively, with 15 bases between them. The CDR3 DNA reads TGTGCCAGCAGCTGGACCGAAATCGGCCACAATGAGCAGTTCTTC. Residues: CASSWTEIGHNEQFF.

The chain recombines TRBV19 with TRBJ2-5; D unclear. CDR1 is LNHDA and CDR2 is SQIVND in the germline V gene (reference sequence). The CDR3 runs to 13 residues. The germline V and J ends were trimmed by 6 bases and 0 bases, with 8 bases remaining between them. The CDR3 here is CASSGSDQETQYF. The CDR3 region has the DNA TGTGCCAGTAGCGGATCTGACCAAGAGACCCAGTACTTC.

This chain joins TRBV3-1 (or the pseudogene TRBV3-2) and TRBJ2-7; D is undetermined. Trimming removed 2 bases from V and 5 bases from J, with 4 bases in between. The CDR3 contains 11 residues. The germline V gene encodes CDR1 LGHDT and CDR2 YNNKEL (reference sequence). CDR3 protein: CASSQYDEQYF. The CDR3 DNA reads TGTGCCAGCAGCCAATACGACGAGCAGTACTTC.

The CDR3, as DNA: TGCGCCAGCAGTGGGGACAACCAGGGGTCCTACGAGCAGTACTTC. Amino acid sequence: CASSGDNQGSYEQYF. This chain links TRBV10-1 with TRBJ2-7; D is perhaps TRBD1 (6 bases). The CDR3 is 15 amino acids. Germline CDR1 and CDR2: WNHNN and SYGVQD (reference sequence). V was clipped by 4 bases and J by 1 base, with 14 bases between them.

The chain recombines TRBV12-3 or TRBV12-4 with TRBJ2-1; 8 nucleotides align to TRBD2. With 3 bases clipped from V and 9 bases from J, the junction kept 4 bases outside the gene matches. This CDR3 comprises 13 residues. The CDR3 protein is CASSLSSGPEQFF. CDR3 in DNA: TGTGCCAGCAGTTTGTCTAGCGGGCCTGAGCAGTTCTTC.

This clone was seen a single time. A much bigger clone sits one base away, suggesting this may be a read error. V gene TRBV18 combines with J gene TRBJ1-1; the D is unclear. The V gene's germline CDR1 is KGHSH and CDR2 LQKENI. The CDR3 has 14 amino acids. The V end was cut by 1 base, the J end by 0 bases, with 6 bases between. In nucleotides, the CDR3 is TGTGCCAGCTCACCACAGGGTATGAACACTGAAGCTTTCTTT. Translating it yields CASSPQGMNTEAFF.

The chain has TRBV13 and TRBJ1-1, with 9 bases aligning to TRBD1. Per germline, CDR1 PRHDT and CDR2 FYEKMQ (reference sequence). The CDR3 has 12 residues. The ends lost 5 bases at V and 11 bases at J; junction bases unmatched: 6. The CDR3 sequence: CASSPRTGVAFF. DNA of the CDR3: TGTGCCAGCAGCCCACGGACAGGGGTGGCTTTCTTT.

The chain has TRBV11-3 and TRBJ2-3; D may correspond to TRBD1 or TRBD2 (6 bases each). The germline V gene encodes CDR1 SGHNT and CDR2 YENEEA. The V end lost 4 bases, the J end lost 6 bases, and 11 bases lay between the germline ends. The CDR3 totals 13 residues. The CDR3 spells CASSSVGGDTQYF. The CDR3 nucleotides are TGTGCCAGCAGCTCAGTCGGGGGCGATACGCAGTATTTT.

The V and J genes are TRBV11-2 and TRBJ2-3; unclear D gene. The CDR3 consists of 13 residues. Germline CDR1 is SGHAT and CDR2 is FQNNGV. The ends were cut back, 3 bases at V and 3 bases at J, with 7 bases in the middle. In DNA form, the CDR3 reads TGTGCCAGCAGCTTCAAGGGTACAGATACGCAGTATTTT. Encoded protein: CASSFKGTDTQYF.

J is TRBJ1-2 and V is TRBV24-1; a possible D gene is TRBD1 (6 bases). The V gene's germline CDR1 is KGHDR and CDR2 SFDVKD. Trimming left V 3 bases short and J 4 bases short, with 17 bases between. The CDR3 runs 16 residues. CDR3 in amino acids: CATSDLRTDSVYGYTF. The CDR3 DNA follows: TGTGCCACCAGTGATCTACGGACAGACTCCGTCTATGGCTACACCTTC.

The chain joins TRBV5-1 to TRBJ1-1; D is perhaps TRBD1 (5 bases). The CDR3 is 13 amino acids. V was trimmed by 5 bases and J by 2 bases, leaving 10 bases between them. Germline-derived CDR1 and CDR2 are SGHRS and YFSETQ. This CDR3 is CASREGINTEAFF. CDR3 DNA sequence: TGCGCCAGCAGGGAGGGGATTAACACTGAAGCTTTCTTT.

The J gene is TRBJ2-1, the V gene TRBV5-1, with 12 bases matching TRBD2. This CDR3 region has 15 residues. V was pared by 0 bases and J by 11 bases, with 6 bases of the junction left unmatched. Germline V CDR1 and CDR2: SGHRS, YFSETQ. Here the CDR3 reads CASSLGGTSGPKQFF. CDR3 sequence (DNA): TGCGCCAGCAGCTTGGGAGGGACTAGCGGGCCCAAGCAGTTCTTC.

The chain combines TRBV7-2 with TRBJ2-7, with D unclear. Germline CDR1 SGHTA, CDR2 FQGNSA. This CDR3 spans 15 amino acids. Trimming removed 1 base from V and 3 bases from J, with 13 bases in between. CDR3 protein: CASSLGSGIFYEQYF. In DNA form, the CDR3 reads TGTGCCAGCAGCTTAGGGTCAGGAATCTTCTACGAGCAGTACTTC.

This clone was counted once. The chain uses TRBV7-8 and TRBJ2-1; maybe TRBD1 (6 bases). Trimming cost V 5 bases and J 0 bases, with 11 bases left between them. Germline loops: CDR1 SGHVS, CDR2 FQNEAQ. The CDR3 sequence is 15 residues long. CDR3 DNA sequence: TGTGCCAGCAGCCAGGACAGCCTCTCCTACAATGAGCAGTTCTTC. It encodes CASSQDSLSYNEQFF.